These 21 T cell receptor beta chains were all obtained from the same sample, sequenced in a study of PD-1 blockade in mismatch repair-deficient tumors. The table came from immunoSEQ multiplex PCR; TCRdb's copy has only in-frame clones and leaves some out. The sample contains around 18,000 clones, about 87% of which appear only once. The sample was PBMCs, taken less than 25 weeks after starting pembrolizumab. These receptors came from an adult with mismatch repair-deficient cancer.

This clone was counted once. The rearrangement links TRBV5-1 to TRBJ1-5; maybe TRBD1 (6 bases). Germline CDR1 and CDR2: SGHRS and YFSETQ. V lost 4 bases and J lost 5, with 13 bases in between. The CDR3 is made up of 14 amino acids. The CDR3 reads CASSPQGPYQPQHF. The DNA for the CDR3 is TGCGCCAGCAGCCCACAGGGTCCTTATCAGCCCCAGCATTTT.

J is TRBJ1-1 and V is TRBV7-2; TRBD1 matches at 9 bases. The ends lost 4 bases at V and 1 base at J; junction bases unmatched: 10. CDR3 size: 17 residues. The germline gives CDR1 SGHTA, CDR2 FQGNSA. CDR3 residues: CASSSTSGQGTNTEAFF. In nucleotides, the CDR3 is TGTGCCAGCAGCTCAACCTCTGGACAGGGGACGAACACTGAAGCTTTCTTT.

The CDR3 reads CAISDSGGRQPQHF. As DNA, the CDR3 is TGTGCCATCAGTGATTCGGGGGGACGTCAGCCCCAGCATTTT. The chain carries TRBV10-3 and TRBJ1-5; weak D call: TRBD1 (5 bases). The CDR3 sequence is 14 residues long. The V gene's germline CDR1 is ENHRY and CDR2 SYGVKD. Trimming removed 3 bases at V and 6 bases at J, with 12 bases between.

This clone occurred a few times. CDR3 protein: CASSLVGSSGRKYEQYF. As DNA, the CDR3 is TGTGCCAGCAGCTTGGTTGGCTCTAGCGGGAGGAAGTACGAGCAGTACTTC. The rearrangement links TRBV5-4 to TRBJ2-7, with 11 nucleotides matching TRBD2. CDR1 SGHNT and CDR2 YYREEE come from the germline V gene (reference sequence). The CDR3 has 17 amino acids. With V trimmed by 0 bases and J by 4 bases, 9 bases remained unmatched.

Here the CDR3 DNA reads TGTGCCAGCAGCGTAGGTTCTACAGGCCACTCTGGAAACACCATATATTTT. Translating gives CASSVGSTGHSGNTIYF. This chain connects TRBV9 to TRBJ1-3; D might be TRBD1 (5 bases). This CDR3 contains 17 residues. Trimming shortened V by 0 bases and J by 0 bases, and 13 bases separated the two germline ends. Germline CDR1 SGDLS, CDR2 YYNGEE.

The V call is TRBV30, the J call TRBJ2-3; TRBD1 aligns across 7 bases. CDR3 length: 15 amino acids. From germline, CDR1 is GTSNPN and CDR2 SVGIG (reference sequence). The junction had 5 bases not matched to a gene; V was cut back by 2 bases and J by 0 bases. The CDR3 reads CAWSRTGLSTDTQYF. In nucleotides, the CDR3 is TGTGCCTGGAGTCGGACAGGATTAAGCACAGATACGCAGTATTTT.

The V gene is TRBV11-3, the J gene TRBJ2-1, with D possibly TRBD2 on 5 matching bases. Trimming pared 3 bases from V and 7 bases from J, leaving 13 bases between. The CDR3 is 14 residues long. Germline V CDR1 and CDR2: SGHNT, YENEEA. The CDR3 spells CASSFGLVGNEQFF. Here the CDR3 DNA reads TGTGCCAGCAGCTTTGGACTCGTGGGGAATGAGCAGTTCTTC.

V is TRBV28 and J is TRBJ1-2; the match to TRBD1 covers 7 bases. After removal of 1 base from V and 4 bases from J, the junction contained 9 bases not matched to a gene. This CDR3 has 16 amino acids. Germline assignment: CDR1 MDHEN and CDR2 SYDVKM. The CDR3 DNA reads TGTGCCAGCAGTTTATCCGGGACAGTGGGTGTCTATGGCTACACCTTC. It codes for CASSLSGTVGVYGYTF.

This chain connects TRBV13 to TRBJ2-3; the D gene is possibly TRBD1 (7 bases). V lost 5 bases and J lost 1, with 16 bases in between. There are 16 residues in the CDR3. Germline V lookup: CDR1 PRHDT, CDR2 FYEKMQ (reference sequence). The CDR3 DNA is TGTGCCAGCAGCAGCCAGGGGGGTTTGGGCACAGATACGCAGTATTTT. Translating gives CASSSQGGLGTDTQYF.

The J gene is TRBJ2-5, the V gene TRBV28; 12 bases map to TRBD2. V gave up 2 bases and J gave up 1 base; unmatched junction bases: 2. The CDR3 is 16 amino acids. Germline V gene sequence: CDR1 MDHEN, CDR2 SYDVKM. DNA for the CDR3: TGTGCCAGCAGTTTAGGACTAGCGGGAACCCAAGAGACCCAGTACTTC. Protein: CASSLGLAGTQETQYF.

The chain is built from TRBV5-1 and TRBJ2-5, with unresolved D. Germline V gene lookup returns CDR1 SGHRS and CDR2 YFSETQ. Trimming removed 6 bases from V and 1 base from J, with 10 bases in between. The CDR3 is made up of 13 amino acids. The CDR3 DNA reads as TGCGCCAGCACGGATACAGTCCAAGAGACCCAGTACTTC. Translating gives CASTDTVQETQYF.

V gene TRBV30 combines with J gene TRBJ2-5, with 7 positions matching TRBD2. Germline-derived CDR1 and CDR2 are GTSNPN and SVGIG (reference sequence). This CDR3 has 14 amino acids. V lost 1 base to trimming and J lost 1 base; unmatched junction nucleotides: 3. The CDR3 bases are TGTGCCTGGAGTGCGGGGGGACCCCAAGAGACCCAGTACTTC. This translates into CAWSAGGPQETQYF.

The rearrangement uses TRBV9 and TRBJ2-1; perhaps TRBD1 as D (6 bases). Germline V lookup: CDR1 SGDLS, CDR2 YYNGEE. This CDR3 has 14 residues. The ends were cut back, 2 bases at V and 4 bases at J, with 10 bases in the middle. CDR3 protein: CASSVSDSYNEQFF. CDR3 DNA sequence: TGTGCCAGCAGCGTCTCGGACAGTTACAATGAGCAGTTCTTC. The full variable domain, rest sourced from reference TRBV9 and TRBJ2-1, is DSGVTQTPKHLITATGQRVTLRCSPRSGDLSVYWYQQSLDQGLQFLIQYYNGEERAKGNILERFSAQQFPDLHSELNLSSLELGDSALYFCASSVSDSYNEQFFGPGTRLTVL.

This chain connects TRBV18 to TRBJ2-2; 7 nucleotides match TRBD2. The CDR3 is 19 residues long. J lost 4 bases, V lost 3 bases, and 17 bases had no gene match. Germline lookup yields CDR1 KGHSH and CDR2 LQKENI. The CDR3: CASSPQGLSRAGATGELFF. The CDR3 nucleotides are TGTGCCAGCTCACCTCAGGGCCTGTCCCGGGCGGGAGCCACCGGGGAGCTGTTTTTT.

V is TRBV28 and J is TRBJ2-7; tentatively, D is TRBD2 (6 bases). The germline V gene encodes CDR1 MDHEN and CDR2 SYDVKM. This CDR3 is built from 15 residues. Trimming shortened V by 4 bases and J by 4 bases, and 17 bases separated the two germline ends. The CDR3, as DNA: TGTGCCAGCAGTTCCGGGGGAGGAGGGGAATACGAGCAGTACTTC. Translating gives CASSSGGGGEYEQYF. The full variable domain, in which reference TRBV28 and TRBJ2-7 provide the parts outside the CDR3, is DVKVTQSSRYLVKRTGEKVFLECVQDMDHENMFWYRQDPGLGLRLIYFSYDVKMKEKGDIPEGYSVSREKKERFSLILESASTNQTSMYLCASSSGGGGEYEQYFGPGTRLTVT.

A single count supports this clone. This chain uses TRBV6-5 with TRBJ1-5, with 7 bases matching TRBD1. Germline V CDR1 and CDR2: MNHEY, SVGAGI. Trimming at V came to 7 bases and at J to 0 bases, leaving 6 bases not matched to a gene. This CDR3 spans 15 amino acids. This CDR3 is CASTDRVFSNQPQHF. The CDR3 DNA follows: TGTGCCAGCACCGACAGGGTCTTTAGCAATCAGCCCCAGCATTTT.

The chain recombines TRBV5-1 with TRBJ2-5, with D possibly matching TRBD2 (5 bases). The CDR3 is made up of 15 amino acids. Germline assignment: CDR1 SGHRS and CDR2 YFSETQ. V lost 0 bases to trimming and J lost 2 bases, with 11 bases between them. DNA of the CDR3: TGCGCCAGCAGCTTGGTCGGAGGAACACAAGAGACCCAGTACTTC. It encodes CASSLVGGTQETQYF.

The chain joins TRBV10-1 to TRBJ2-2; 8 positions match TRBD2. The CDR3 contains 19 residues. V lost 7 bases, J lost 1 base, and 17 bases stayed unmatched. CDR1 is WNHNN, CDR2 SYGVQD, per germline (reference sequence). This chain's CDR3 is CASNARCSGIWQNTGELFF. CDR3 in DNA: TGCGCCAGCAACGCTCGATGTAGCGGGATCTGGCAGAACACCGGGGAGCTGTTTTTT.

This rearrangement joins TRBV4-1 to TRBJ2-3; D gene uncertain. This CDR3 contains 15 residues. V was pared by 0 bases and J by 0 bases, with 7 bases between. Germline lookup yields CDR1 MGHRA and CDR2 YSYEKL. The CDR3 nucleotides are TGCGCCAGCAGCCAAGATCCCGGGAGCACAGATACGCAGTATTTT. Translating it yields CASSQDPGSTDTQYF.

The J gene is TRBJ1-3, the V gene TRBV6-1; D call uncertain. In germline, CDR1 is MNHNS, CDR2 SASEGT. V lost 6 bases to trimming and J lost 1 base, with 10 bases between them. This CDR3 comprises 14 residues. CDR3 sequence (DNA): TGTGCCAGCAGGGACGGGATTTCTGGAAACACCATATATTTT. It codes for CASRDGISGNTIYF.

This sequence joins TRBV9 and TRBJ2-1, with TRBD2 matching over 7 bases. After removal of 3 bases from V and 7 bases from J, the junction contained 10 bases not matched to a gene. From germline, CDR1 is SGDLS and CDR2 YYNGEE. The CDR3 length is 15 residues. CDR3 residues: CASSAGTITTNEQFF. The CDR3 coding sequence is TGTGCCAGCAGCGCCGGGACTATTACAACGAATGAGCAGTTCTTC.